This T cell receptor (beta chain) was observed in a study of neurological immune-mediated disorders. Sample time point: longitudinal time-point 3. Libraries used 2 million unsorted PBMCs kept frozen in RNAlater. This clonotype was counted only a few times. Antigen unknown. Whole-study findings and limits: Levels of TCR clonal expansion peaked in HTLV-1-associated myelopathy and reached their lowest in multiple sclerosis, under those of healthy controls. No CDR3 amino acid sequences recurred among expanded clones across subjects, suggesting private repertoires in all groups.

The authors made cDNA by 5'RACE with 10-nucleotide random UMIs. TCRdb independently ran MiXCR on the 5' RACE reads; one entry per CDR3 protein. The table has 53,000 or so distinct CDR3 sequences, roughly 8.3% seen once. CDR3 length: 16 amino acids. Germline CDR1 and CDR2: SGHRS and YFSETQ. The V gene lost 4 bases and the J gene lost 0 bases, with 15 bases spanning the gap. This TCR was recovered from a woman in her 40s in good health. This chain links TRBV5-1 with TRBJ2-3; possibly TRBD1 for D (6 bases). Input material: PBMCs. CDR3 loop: CASSIEDSFSTDTQYF. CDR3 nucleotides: TGCGCCAGCAGCATAGAGGACAGTTTTAGCACAGATACGCAGTATTTT.